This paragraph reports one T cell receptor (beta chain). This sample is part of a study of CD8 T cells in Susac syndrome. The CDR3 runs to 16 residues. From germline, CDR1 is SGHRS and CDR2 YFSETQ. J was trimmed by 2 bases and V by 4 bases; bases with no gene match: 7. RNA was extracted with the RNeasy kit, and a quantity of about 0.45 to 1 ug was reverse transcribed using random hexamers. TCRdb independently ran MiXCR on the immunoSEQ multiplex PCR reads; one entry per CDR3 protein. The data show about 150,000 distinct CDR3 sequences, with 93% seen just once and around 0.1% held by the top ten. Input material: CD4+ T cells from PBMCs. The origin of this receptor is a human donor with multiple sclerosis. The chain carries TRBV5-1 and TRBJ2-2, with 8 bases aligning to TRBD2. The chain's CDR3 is CASSQSSGPNTGELFF. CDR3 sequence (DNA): TGCGCCAGCAGCCAGTCTAGCGGGCCTAACACCGGGGAGCTGTTTTTT.